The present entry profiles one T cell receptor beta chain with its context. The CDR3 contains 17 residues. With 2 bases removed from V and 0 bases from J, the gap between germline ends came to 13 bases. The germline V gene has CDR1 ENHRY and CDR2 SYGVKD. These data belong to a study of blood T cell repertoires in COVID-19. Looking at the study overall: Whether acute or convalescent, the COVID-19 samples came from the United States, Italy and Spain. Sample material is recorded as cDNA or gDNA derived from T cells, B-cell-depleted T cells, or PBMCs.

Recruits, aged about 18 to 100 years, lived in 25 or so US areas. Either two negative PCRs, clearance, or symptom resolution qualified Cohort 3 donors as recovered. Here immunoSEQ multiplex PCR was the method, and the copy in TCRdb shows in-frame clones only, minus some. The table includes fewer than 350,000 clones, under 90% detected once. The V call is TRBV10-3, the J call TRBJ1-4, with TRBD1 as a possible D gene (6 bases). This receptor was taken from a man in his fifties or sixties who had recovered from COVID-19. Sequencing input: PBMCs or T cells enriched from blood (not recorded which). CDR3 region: CAISETLRTATNEKLFF. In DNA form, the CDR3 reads TGTGCCATCAGTGAGACCCTGAGGACAGCAACTAATGAAAAACTGTTTTTT.